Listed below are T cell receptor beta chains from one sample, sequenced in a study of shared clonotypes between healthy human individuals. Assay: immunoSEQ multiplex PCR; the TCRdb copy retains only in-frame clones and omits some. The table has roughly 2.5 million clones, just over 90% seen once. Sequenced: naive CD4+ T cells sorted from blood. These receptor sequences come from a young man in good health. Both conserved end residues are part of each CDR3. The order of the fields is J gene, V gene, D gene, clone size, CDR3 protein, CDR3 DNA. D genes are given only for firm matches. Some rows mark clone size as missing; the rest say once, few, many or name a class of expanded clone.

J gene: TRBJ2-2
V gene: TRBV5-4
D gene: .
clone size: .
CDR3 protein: CASSLGTTGELFF
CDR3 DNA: TGTGCCAGCAGCCTGGGGACCACCGGGGAGCTGTTTTTT

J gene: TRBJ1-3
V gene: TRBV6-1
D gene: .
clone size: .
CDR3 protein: CASSVSFPLVGNTIYF
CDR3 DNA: TGTGCCAGCAGTGTTTCGTTCCCTCTAGTGGGAAACACCATATATTTT

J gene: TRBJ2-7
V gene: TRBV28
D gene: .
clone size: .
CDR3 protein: CASTSLGGVGYYEQYF
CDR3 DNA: TGTGCCAGCACCTCTCTGGGCGGGGTAGGCTACTACGAGCAGTACTTC

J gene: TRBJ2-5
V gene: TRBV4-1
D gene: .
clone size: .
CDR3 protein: CASSPQGGGQETQYF
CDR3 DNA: TGCGCCAGCAGCCCCCAGGGTGGAGGCCAAGAGACCCAGTACTTC

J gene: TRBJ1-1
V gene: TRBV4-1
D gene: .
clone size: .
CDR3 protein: CASSQERIREAFF
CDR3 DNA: TGCGCCAGCAGCCAAGAGAGAATCAGGGAAGCTTTTTTT

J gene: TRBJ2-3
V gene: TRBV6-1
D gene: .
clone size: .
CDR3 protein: CAISDARDTQLADTQYF
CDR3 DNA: TGTGCCATCAGTGACGCCCGGGACACCCAATTGGCAGATACGCAGTATTTT

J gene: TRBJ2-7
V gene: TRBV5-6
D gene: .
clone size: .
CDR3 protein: CASSFQAAYEQYF
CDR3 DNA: TGTGCCAGCAGTTTCCAGGCAGCCTACGAGCAGTACTTC

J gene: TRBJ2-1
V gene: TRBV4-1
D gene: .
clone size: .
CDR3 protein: CASSQPLAEQFF
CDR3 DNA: TGCGCCAGCAGCCAGCCGTTGGCAGAGCAGTTCTTC

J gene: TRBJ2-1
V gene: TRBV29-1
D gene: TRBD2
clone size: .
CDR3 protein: CSVDRLAGGGNEQFF
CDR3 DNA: TGCAGCGTTGACCGACTAGCGGGAGGGGGCAATGAGCAGTTCTTC

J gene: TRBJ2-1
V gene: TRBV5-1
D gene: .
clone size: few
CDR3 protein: CASSPGSYNEQFF
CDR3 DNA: TGCGCCAGCAGCCCCGGCTCCTACAATGAGCAGTTCTTC

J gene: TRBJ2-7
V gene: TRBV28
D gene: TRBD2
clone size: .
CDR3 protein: CASSLGTSGGLVQYF
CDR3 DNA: TGTGCCAGCAGTTTGGGGACTAGCGGGGGCCTAGTTCAGTACTTC

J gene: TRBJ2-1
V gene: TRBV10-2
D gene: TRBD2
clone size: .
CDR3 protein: CASSVGGAVNEQFF
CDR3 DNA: TGCGCCAGCAGTGTCGGGGGGGCGGTCAATGAGCAGTTCTTC

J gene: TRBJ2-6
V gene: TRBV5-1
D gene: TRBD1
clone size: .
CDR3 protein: CASSLRTGGAGANVLTF
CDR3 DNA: TGCGCCAGCAGCTTGAGGACAGGGGGCGCAGGGGCCAACGTCCTGACTTTC

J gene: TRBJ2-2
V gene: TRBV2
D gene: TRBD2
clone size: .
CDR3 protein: CASSGAGWTGELFF
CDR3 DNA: TGTGCCAGCAGCGGAGCGGGGTGGACCGGGGAGCTGTTTTTT

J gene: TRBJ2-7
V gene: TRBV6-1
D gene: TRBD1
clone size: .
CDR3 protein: CASSDRGPLYEQYF
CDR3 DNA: TGTGCCAGCAGCGACAGGGGGCCCCTCTACGAGCAGTACTTC

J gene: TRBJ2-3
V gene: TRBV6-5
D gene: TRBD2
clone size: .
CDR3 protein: CASSQRLAEQYF
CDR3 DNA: TGTGCCAGCAGTCAGCGACTAGCCGAGCAGTATTTT

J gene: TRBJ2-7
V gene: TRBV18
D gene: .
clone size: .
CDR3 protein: CASSPPSGGSYEQYF
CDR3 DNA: TGTGCCAGCTCACCACCGTCAGGTGGCTCCTACGAGCAGTACTTC

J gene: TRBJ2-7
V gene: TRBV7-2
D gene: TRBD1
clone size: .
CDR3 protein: CASSLAGTEGSEQYF
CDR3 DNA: TGTGCCAGCAGCTTAGCCGGGACAGAAGGTTCCGAGCAGTACTTC

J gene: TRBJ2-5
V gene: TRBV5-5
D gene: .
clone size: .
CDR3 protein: CASSLALGRSGRQETQYF
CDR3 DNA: TGTGCCAGCAGCTTGGCGTTGGGGCGCAGCGGGCGCCAAGAGACCCAGTACTTC

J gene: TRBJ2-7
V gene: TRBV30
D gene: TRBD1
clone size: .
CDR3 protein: CAWSRRDRTSYEQYF
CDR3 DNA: TGTGCCTGGAGTAGAAGGGACAGGACCTCCTACGAGCAGTACTTC

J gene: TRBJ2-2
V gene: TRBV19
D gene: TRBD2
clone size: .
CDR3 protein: CASSPLGLAPGTGELFF
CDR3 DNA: TGTGCCAGTAGTCCACTGGGACTAGCCCCCGGGACCGGGGAGCTGTTTTTT

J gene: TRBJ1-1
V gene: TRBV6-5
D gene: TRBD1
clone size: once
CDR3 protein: CASRWDRGNTEAFF
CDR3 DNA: TGTGCCAGCAGATGGGACAGGGGGAACACTGAAGCTTTCTTT

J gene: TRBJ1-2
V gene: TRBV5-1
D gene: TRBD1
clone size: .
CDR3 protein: CASSSGQGVFLHGYTF
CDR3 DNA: TGCGCCAGCAGCTCGGGACAGGGAGTGTTTCTTCATGGCTACACCTTC

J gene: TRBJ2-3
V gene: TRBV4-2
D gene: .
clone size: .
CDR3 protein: CASSPGRATDTQYF
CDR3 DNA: TGTGCCAGCAGCCCAGGACGAGCGACAGATACGCAGTATTTT

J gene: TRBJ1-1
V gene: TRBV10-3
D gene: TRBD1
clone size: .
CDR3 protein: CAISEYDRVSEAFF
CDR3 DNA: TGTGCCATCAGTGAGTACGACAGGGTTTCTGAAGCTTTCTTT

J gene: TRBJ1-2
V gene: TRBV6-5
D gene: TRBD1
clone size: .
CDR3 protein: CASSYDDREDGYTF
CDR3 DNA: TGTGCCAGCAGTTACGATGACAGGGAGGACGGCTACACCTTC

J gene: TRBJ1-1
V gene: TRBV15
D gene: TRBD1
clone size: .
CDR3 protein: CATSRDRWYTEAFF
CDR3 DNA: TGTGCCACCAGCAGGGACAGGTGGTACACTGAAGCTTTCTTT